Following are 6 T cell receptor beta chains from one sample sequenced in a study of Ad26.COV2.S vaccination and SARS-CoV-2 variants. Treatment reported: about 20 received Ad26.COV2.S at low or high dose, single or two shots; 5 received placebo; per-sample allocation not given. Each sample was drawn 63 days after the first injection (of vaccine or placebo). Repertoires were generated with immunoSEQ multiplex PCR, while TCRdb's copy carries only in-frame clones and drops some. Of about 420,000 clones in the sample, approximately 87% are singletons; the top ten hold 3.6%. Specimen: peripheral blood, collected in a trial of Ad26.COV2.S vaccine versus placebo. The receptors stem from a person between 18 and 65 years old who received the Ad26.COV2.S COVID-19 vaccine or a placebo.

J is TRBJ2-1 and V is TRBV4-1; 11 nucleotides align to TRBD2. CDR3 length equals 16 residues. The V segment lost 4 bases and the J segment 9 bases; nucleotides outside the gene matches: 11. CDR1 MGHRA and CDR2 YSYEKL come from the germline V gene. CDR3 amino acids: CASSPLIAGGRGEQFF. CDR3 nucleotide sequence: TGCGCCAGCAGCCCCCTTATAGCGGGGGGGCGGGGTGAGCAGTTCTTC.

The genes are TRBV9 and TRBJ1-2; perhaps TRBD1 as D (5 bases). Per the germline V gene, CDR1 is SGDLS and CDR2 is YYNGEE. The length of the CDR3 is 16 residues. With 0 bases removed from V and 7 bases from J, the gap between germline ends came to 19 bases. The CDR3 DNA reads as TGTGCCAGCAGCGTAGCGCCCGGGACGGGCGGTTCTGGCTACACCTTC. Encoded protein: CASSVAPGTGGSGYTF.

The chain links TRBV9 to TRBJ2-2, with D uncertain. Trimming pared 2 bases from V and 9 bases from J, leaving 8 bases between. CDR1 is SGDLS, CDR2 YYNGEE, per germline. CDR3 length: 12 amino acids. The CDR3 DNA follows: TGTGCCAGCAGCGTTAACCTCCGGGAGCTGTTTTTT. The encoded protein is CASSVNLRELFF.

The V and J genes are TRBV21-1 and TRBJ2-1. TRBV21-1 is a documented pseudogene. This CDR3 contains 17 residues. DNA of the CDR3: TGTGCCAGCAGCAAAGGCAGAGAGTTAAGCTCCTACAATGAGCAGTTCTTC. Its protein is CASSKGRELSSYNEQFF.

This chain joins TRBV7-2 and TRBJ1-2; no reliable D call. This CDR3 has 13 residues. Trimming removed 5 bases at V and 8 bases at J, with 15 bases between. Germline V gene lookup returns CDR1 SGHTA and CDR2 FQGNSA. CDR3 residues: CASSPLYSEGYTF. CDR3 coding DNA: TGTGCCAGCAGCCCTCTTTACTCTGAGGGCTACACCTTC.

The J gene is TRBJ2-2, the V gene TRBV29-1; D assignment may be TRBD1 or TRBD2 (5 bases each). The length of the CDR3 is 15 residues. Trimming removed 3 bases at V and 3 bases at J, with 14 bases between. Germline assignment: CDR1 SQVTM and CDR2 ANQGSEA. CDR3 DNA: TGCAGCGTTGATAGAGGGGCCCCCTACACCGGGGAGCTGTTTTTT. It codes for CSVDRGAPYTGELFF.